The 14 T cell receptor beta chains below come from one sample, sequenced in a study of cytomegalovirus exposure and HLA in healthy donors. A multiplex PCR was run with 60 Vbeta primers and 13 Jbeta primers. The protocol was immunoSEQ multiplex PCR, while the TCRdb copy is restricted to in-frame clones and leaves out a portion. The sample shows 200,000 to 250,000 clones, roughly four fifths of them seen only once. The sample taken for sequencing was PBMCs. Receptors originate from a girl aged 2 to 10 in good health and CMV-seronegative.

A single count supports this clone. V usage is TRBV20-1 and J usage is TRBJ1-1; no reliable D call. Trimming shortened V by 4 bases and J by 7 bases, and 7 bases separated the two germline ends. The CDR3 has 10 amino acids. Germline-derived CDR1 and CDR2 are DFQATT and SNEGSKA (reference sequence). The CDR3 sequence is CSAMQVEAFF. The CDR3, as DNA: TGCAGTGCTATGCAGGTTGAAGCTTTCTTT.

The chain has TRBV5-1 and TRBJ2-7, with D possibly matching TRBD1 (6 bases). The germline CDR1 and CDR2 sequences are SGHRS and YFSETQ. The CDR3 loop spans 16 amino acids. The V and J ends lost 0 bases and 3 bases respectively, with 16 bases between them. CDR3 in DNA: TGCGCCAGCAGCTTGGGGGGGCTCCTCACCAACTACGAGCAGTACTTC. As protein: CASSLGGLLTNYEQYF.

The chain links TRBV29-1 to TRBJ2-5; the match to TRBD1 covers 7 bases. The CDR3 consists of 13 residues. Germline V gene lookup returns CDR1 SQVTM and CDR2 ANQGSEA. Losses at the gene ends were 6 bases for V and 1 base for J; bases not matched to a gene: 5. This CDR3 reads CSVRDSVQETQYF. In DNA, the CDR3 is TGCAGCGTACGGGACAGCGTCCAAGAGACCCAGTACTTC.

This clone was seen only once. The chain employs TRBV14 and TRBJ2-7; maybe TRBD2 (5 bases). This CDR3 is built from 16 residues. The V gene's germline CDR1 is SGHDN and CDR2 FVKESK. V was cut by 0 bases and J by 4 bases, with 16 bases left in between. The CDR3 sequence: CASSQDYGKLLYEQYF. The CDR3 nucleotides are TGTGCCAGCAGCCAAGATTACGGGAAACTTTTATACGAGCAGTACTTC. The entire variable domain, with the rest obtained from reference TRBV14 and TRBJ2-7, is as follows: EAGVTQFPSHSVIEKGQTVTLRCDPISGHDNLYWYRRVMGKEIKFLLHFVKESKQDESGMPNNRFLAERTGGTYSTLKVQPAELEDSGVYFCASSQDYGKLLYEQYFGPGTRLTVT.

This chain joins TRBV25-1 and TRBJ1-2; perhaps TRBD1 as D (6 bases). This CDR3 has 15 amino acids. Germline CDR1 MGHDK, CDR2 SYGVNS. The V and J ends lost 2 bases and 5 bases respectively, with 15 bases between them. This CDR3 reads CASSERDIGPYGYTF. CDR3 DNA sequence: TGTGCCAGCAGTGAAAGGGACATAGGCCCTTATGGCTACACCTTC.

The rearrangement uses TRBV19 and TRBJ1-5; perhaps TRBD1 as D (5 bases). This CDR3 is built from 13 residues. V lost 1 base and J lost 5, with 6 bases in between. The germline V gene encodes CDR1 LNHDA and CDR2 SQIVND (reference sequence). This CDR3 is CASSIVRDQPQHF. The CDR3 DNA sequence: TGTGCCAGTAGTATAGTCAGGGATCAGCCCCAGCATTTT.

V and J are TRBV7-2 and TRBJ2-7, with TRBD2 matching 7 bases. The CDR3 length is 14 residues. Germline V lookup: CDR1 SGHTA, CDR2 FQGNSA. Trimming at V came to 2 bases and at J to 0 bases, leaving 1 base not matched to a gene. CDR3 nucleotide sequence: TGTGCCAGCAGCTTAACTAGCGCCTCCTACGAGCAGTACTTC. Protein product: CASSLTSASYEQYF.

The chain combines TRBV6-1 with TRBJ2-3; D is perhaps TRBD1 (7 bases). Looked up from germline, CDR1 is MNHNS and CDR2 is SASEGT. V lost 7 bases and J 3 bases, leaving 14 bases between the germline ends. The CDR3 sequence is 14 residues long. CDR3 loop: CASTQGGRTDTQYF. CDR3 DNA: TGTGCCAGCACCCAGGGGGGACGGACAGATACGCAGTATTTT.

The rearrangement joins TRBV19 to TRBJ1-5; 11 bases fit TRBD1. The junction had 20 bases not matched to a gene; V was cut back by 2 bases and J by 5 bases. Germline assignment: CDR1 LNHDA and CDR2 SQIVND (reference sequence). The CDR3 is 21 amino acids. The CDR3 nucleotides are TGTGCCAGTAGTATATCCCGTTCCTCGGGACAGGGGGTACCAGGTTATCAGCCCCAGCATTTT. Encoded protein: CASSISRSSGQGVPGYQPQHF.

The chain joins TRBV29-1 to TRBJ1-1; 8 bases line up with TRBD1. The germline V gene encodes CDR1 SQVTM and CDR2 ANQGSEA. The CDR3 covers 12 residues. Losses at the gene ends were 6 bases for V and 3 bases for J; bases not matched to a gene: 3. CDR3 DNA sequence: TGCAGCGTCAGGGGGCAGTACACTGAAGCTTTCTTT. It encodes CSVRGQYTEAFF.

The rearrangement uses TRBV7-2 and TRBJ1-2; D is possibly TRBD1 (6 bases). With 5 bases removed from V and 7 bases from J, the gap between germline ends came to 11 bases. The CDR3 is made up of 12 amino acids. CDR1 and CDR2 (germline): SGHTA, FQGNSA. The DNA of the CDR3 is TGTGCCAGCAGCGACCACAGGGCTGGCTACACCTTC. It specifies CASSDHRAGYTF.

This sequence joins TRBV5-1 and TRBJ2-3; 13 bases match TRBD2. J gave up 2 bases and V 0 bases, and 3 bases lay outside the gene matches. There are 17 residues in the CDR3. Looked up from germline, CDR1 is SGHRS and CDR2 is YFSETQ. The CDR3 is CASSLGLAGGTTDTQYF. The CDR3 region has the DNA TGCGCCAGCAGCTTGGGACTAGCGGGGGGAACCACAGATACGCAGTATTTT.

The chain combines TRBV7-9 with TRBJ2-3, with D perhaps TRBD2 (7 bases). Trimming cost V 2 bases and J 0 bases, with 18 bases left between them. The CDR3 runs 18 residues. CDR1 and CDR2 (germline): SEHNR, FQNEAQ (reference sequence). CDR3 DNA sequence: TGTGCCAGCAGCTTAAAAGGCGTACGGGGGGCCAGCACAGATACGCAGTATTTT. This codes for CASSLKGVRGASTDTQYF.

This rearrangement joins TRBV5-4 to TRBJ1-3; tentative D call: TRBD1 (6 bases). Trimming took 4 bases from V and 0 from J, leaving 14 bases between them. Germline CDR1 is SGHNT and CDR2 is YYREEE (reference sequence). The CDR3 covers 16 residues. The CDR3 is CASSQAGHRSGNTIYF. In DNA form, the CDR3 reads TGTGCCAGCAGCCAAGCGGGACACCGCTCTGGAAACACCATATATTTT.